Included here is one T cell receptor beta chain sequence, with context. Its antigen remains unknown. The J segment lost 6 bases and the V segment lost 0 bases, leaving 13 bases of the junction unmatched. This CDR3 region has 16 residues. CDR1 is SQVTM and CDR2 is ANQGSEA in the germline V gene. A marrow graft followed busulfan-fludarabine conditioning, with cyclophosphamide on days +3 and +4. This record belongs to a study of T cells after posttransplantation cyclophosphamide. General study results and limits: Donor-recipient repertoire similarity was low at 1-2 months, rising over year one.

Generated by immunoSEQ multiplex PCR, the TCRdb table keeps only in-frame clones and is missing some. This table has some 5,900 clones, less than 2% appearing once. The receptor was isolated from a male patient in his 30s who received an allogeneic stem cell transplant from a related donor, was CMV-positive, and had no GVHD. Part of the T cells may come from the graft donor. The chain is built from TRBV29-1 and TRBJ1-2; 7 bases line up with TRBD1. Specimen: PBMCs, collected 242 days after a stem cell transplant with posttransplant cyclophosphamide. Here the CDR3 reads CSVEEVASRQGDGYTF. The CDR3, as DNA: TGCAGCGTTGAAGAAGTCGCCTCCCGACAGGGTGATGGCTACACCTTC.